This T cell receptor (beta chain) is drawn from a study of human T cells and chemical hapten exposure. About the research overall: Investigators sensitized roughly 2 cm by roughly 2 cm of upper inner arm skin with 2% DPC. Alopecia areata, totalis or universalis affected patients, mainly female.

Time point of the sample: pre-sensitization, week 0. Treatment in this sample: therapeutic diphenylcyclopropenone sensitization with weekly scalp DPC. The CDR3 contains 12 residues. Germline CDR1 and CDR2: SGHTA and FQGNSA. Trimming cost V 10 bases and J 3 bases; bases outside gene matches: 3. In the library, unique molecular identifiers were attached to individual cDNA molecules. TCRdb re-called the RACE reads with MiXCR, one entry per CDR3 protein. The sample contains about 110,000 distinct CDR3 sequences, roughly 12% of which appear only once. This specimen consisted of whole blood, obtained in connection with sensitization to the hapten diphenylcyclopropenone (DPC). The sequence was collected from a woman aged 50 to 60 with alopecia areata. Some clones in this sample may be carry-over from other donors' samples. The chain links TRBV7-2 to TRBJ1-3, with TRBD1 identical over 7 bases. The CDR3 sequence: CATGTDGNTIYF. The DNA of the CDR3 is TGTGCCACGGGGACAGATGGAAACACCATATATTTT. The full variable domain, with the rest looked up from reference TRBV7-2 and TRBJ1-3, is GAGVSQSPSNKVTEKGKDVELRCDPISGHTALYWYRQSLGQGLEFLIYFQGNSAPDKSGLPSDRFSAERTGGSVSTLTIQRTQQEDSAVYLCATGTDGNTIYFGEGSWLTVV.